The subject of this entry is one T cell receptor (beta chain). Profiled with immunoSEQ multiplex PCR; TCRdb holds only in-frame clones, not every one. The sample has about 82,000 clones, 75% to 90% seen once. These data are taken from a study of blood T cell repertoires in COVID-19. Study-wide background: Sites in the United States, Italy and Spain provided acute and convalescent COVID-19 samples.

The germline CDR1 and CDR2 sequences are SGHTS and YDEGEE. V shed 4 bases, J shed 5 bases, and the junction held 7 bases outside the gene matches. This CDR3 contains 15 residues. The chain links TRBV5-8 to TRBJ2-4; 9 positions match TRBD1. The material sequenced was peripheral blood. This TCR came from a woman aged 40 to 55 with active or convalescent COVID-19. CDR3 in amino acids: CASSKTGGAENIQYF. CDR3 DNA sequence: TGTGCCAGCAGCAAGACAGGGGGAGCGGAAAACATTCAGTACTTC.